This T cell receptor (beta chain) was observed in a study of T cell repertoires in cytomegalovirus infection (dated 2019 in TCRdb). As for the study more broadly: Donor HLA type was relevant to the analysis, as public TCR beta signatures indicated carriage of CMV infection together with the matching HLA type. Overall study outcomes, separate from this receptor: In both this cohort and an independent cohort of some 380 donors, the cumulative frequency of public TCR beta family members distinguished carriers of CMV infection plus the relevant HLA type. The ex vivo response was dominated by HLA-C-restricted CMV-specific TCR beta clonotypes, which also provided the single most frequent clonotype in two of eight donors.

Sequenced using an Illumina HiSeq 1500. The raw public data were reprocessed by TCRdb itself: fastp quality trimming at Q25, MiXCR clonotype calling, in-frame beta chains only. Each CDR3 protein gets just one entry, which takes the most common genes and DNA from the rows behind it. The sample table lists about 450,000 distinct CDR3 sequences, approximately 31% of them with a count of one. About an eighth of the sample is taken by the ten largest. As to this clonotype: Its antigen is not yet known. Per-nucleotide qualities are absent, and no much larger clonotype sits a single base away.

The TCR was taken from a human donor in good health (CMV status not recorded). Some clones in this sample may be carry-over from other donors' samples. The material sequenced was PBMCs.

The CDR3 region has the sequence CASSASGGTYNEQFF. The bases read TGTGCCAGCAGTGCGAGCGGGGGGACCTACAATGAGCAGTTCTTC. The chain is assembled from TRBV2 and TRBJ2-1; 9 bases in the middle match TRBD2. Reading from cysteine to phenylalanine, the CDR3 counts 15 amino acids. Only the CDR3 DNA stays, 45 bases, in frame from base 1. From a lookup of the germline V gene, CDR1 and CDR2 are SNHLY and FYNNEI. The V end gives up 4 bases and the J end 2 bases, leaving 3 bases in the junction not matched to a gene.